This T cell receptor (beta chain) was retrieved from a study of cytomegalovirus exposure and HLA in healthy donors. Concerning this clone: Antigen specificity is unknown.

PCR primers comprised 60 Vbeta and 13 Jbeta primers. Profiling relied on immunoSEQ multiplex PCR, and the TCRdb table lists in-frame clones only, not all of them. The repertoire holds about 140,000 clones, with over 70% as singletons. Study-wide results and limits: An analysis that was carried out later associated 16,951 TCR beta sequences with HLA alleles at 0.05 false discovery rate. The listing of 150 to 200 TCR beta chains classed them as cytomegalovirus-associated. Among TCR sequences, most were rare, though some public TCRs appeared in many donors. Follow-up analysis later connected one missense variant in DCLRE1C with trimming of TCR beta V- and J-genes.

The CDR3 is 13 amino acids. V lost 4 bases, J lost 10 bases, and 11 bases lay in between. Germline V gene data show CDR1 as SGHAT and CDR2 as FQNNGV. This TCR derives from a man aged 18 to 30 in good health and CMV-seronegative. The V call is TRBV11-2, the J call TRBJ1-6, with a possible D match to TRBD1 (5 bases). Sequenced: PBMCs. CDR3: CASSWDSESPLHF. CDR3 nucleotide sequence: TGTGCCAGCAGCTGGGACTCGGAGTCACCCCTCCACTTT.